The 13 T cell receptor beta chains reported below all come from one sample, sequenced in a study of spatial heterogeneity in lung cancer. Study conclusions and caveats: It was found that expanded intratumoral alpha and beta TCR counts tracked tumor mutation counts.

MiXCR was run by TCRdb on the 5' RACE reads, yielding one entry per CDR3 protein. Of 6,500 to 8,500 distinct CDR3 sequences listed, less than 3.5% are singletons. Their antigens remain unidentified. Noted time point: sample taken at primary tumor resection. The sample in question was lung tumor tissue, obtained at surgery. The receptors were gathered from a male donor with early-stage non-small cell lung cancer.

This clonotype was seen only a few times. The CDR3 nucleotides read TGCAGCGTTGAGGCGGGAGCCGGCAATGAGCAGTTCTTC. As protein: CSVEAGAGNEQFF. The chain employs TRBV29-1 and TRBJ2-1; 7 bases fit TRBD2. Looked up from germline, CDR1 is SQVTM and CDR2 is ANQGSEA. V gave up 3 bases and J gave up 6 bases; unmatched junction bases: 5. The CDR3 covers 13 residues.

In its sample, this clonotype was seen many times. The chain carries TRBV7-3 and TRBJ2-7, with TRBD2 as a possible D gene (6 bases). CDR1 SGHTA and CDR2 FQGTGA come from the germline V gene. V was clipped by 5 bases and J by 0 bases, with 11 bases between them. CDR3 size: 14 residues. Here the CDR3 DNA reads TGTGCCAGCAGCGGGGGAGGAGGCTCCTACGAGCAGTACTTC. Its translation is CASSGGGGSYEQYF.

This clonotype is medium-sized by share. The chain has TRBV18 and TRBJ2-3; D ambiguous. Germline CDR1 and CDR2: KGHSH and LQKENI. The CDR3 runs to 12 residues. V lost 3 bases, J lost 9 bases, and 10 bases lay in between. CDR3 sequence: CASSPNPGTQYF. CDR3 in DNA: TGTGCCAGCTCACCTAACCCTGGGACGCAGTATTTT. The full variable domain, with the rest looked up from reference TRBV18 and TRBJ2-3, is NAGVMQNPRHLVRRRGQEARLRCSPMKGHSHVYWYRQLPEEGLKFMVYLQKENIIDESGMPKERFSAEFPKEGPSILRIQQVVRGDSAAYFCASSPNPGTQYFGPGTRLTVL.

This clonotype is medium-sized (0.01 to 0.1%). This chain connects TRBV6-6 to TRBJ1-1, with D perhaps TRBD1 (5 bases). Trimming left V 5 bases short and J 4 bases short, with 11 bases between. Germline CDR1 MNHNY, CDR2 SVGAGI (reference sequence). The CDR3 has 13 residues. CDR3 loop: CASSDRRATEAFF. The CDR3 DNA reads as TGTGCCAGCAGTGACAGACGTGCCACTGAAGCTTTCTTT.

This clonotype was detected a few times. The V and J genes are TRBV20-1 and TRBJ2-7, with TRBD1 matching 11 bases. V shed 0 bases and J 5 bases; nucleotides not matched to a gene: 9. The CDR3 runs 16 residues. In germline, CDR1 is DFQATT, CDR2 SNEGSKA (reference sequence). The CDR3: CSAREAGQGGRHEQYF. The CDR3 DNA is TGCAGTGCTAGAGAGGCGGGACAGGGGGGCCGCCACGAGCAGTACTTC.

Notes on this clonotype: A much larger clone lies a single base off, so this may be a read error. V usage is TRBV20-1 and J usage is TRBJ2-7, with D unresolved. In germline, CDR1 is DFQATT, CDR2 SNEGSKA (reference sequence). The CDR3 has 13 residues. Between the trimmed V and J ends, which lost 0 bases and 5 bases, there was a span of 11 bases. The CDR3 protein is CSAREIPNDEQYF. In DNA, the CDR3 is TGCAGTGCTAGAGAAATCCCAAATGACGAGCAGTACTTC.

This clonotype showed up just a few times. The rearrangement joins TRBV2 to TRBJ1-5; no firm D call. This CDR3 region has 15 residues. Trimming took off 0 bases at V and 3 bases at J, with 9 bases between the two ends. Germline CDR1 is SNHLY and CDR2 is FYNNEI. The CDR3: CASSEAVWNNQPQHF. The CDR3 bases are TGTGCCAGCAGTGAAGCGGTGTGGAACAATCAGCCCCAGCATTTT.

This clonotype showed up many times. The chain combines TRBV7-3 with TRBJ1-1, with D unresolved. The CDR3 length is 14 residues. Trimming removed 1 base from V and 1 base from J, with 7 bases in between. Germline V gives CDR1 SGHTA, CDR2 FQGTGA. The CDR3 loop reads CASSLSASNTEAFF. CDR3 in DNA: TGTGCCAGCAGCTTAAGCGCGTCGAACACTGAAGCTTTCTTT.

This clonotype was seen only a few times. This may be a read error, as it is one base from a much larger clone. V gene TRBV3-1 combines with J gene TRBJ1-4; D gene uncertain. The V end was cut by 4 bases, the J end by 10 bases, with 10 bases between. CDR3 length: 12 amino acids. The germline V gene has CDR1 LGHDT and CDR2 YNNKEL (reference sequence). In DNA form, the CDR3 reads TGTGCCAGCAGCCGCGACCGGCGAAAACTGTTTTTT. It specifies CASSRDRRKLFF.

The chain employs TRBV24-1 and TRBJ2-3; unclear D gene. This CDR3 spans 14 amino acids. Trimming took 5 bases from V and 2 from J, leaving 10 bases between them. Germline assignment: CDR1 KGHDR and CDR2 SFDVKD. The CDR3, as DNA: TGTGCCACCAGTGGGAACCTAGTCACAGATACGCAGTATTTT. Translation gives CATSGNLVTDTQYF.

In this sample, this clonotype turned up many times. The chain employs TRBV20-1 and TRBJ2-3; D may be TRBD1 (6 bases). Germline lookup yields CDR1 DFQATT and CDR2 SNEGSKA (reference sequence). V lost 3 bases and J lost 0, with 10 bases in between. This CDR3 region has 14 residues. DNA of the CDR3: TGCAGTGCTAGGGGGACACAAAGCACAGATACGCAGTATTTT. This translates into CSARGTQSTDTQYF.

This clonotype has ten or more counts. V is TRBV6-5 and J is TRBJ2-6, with D unclear. The V and J ends lost 5 bases and 0 bases respectively, with 8 bases between them. Per germline, CDR1 MNHEY and CDR2 SVGAGI. The CDR3 runs to 15 residues. CDR3 bases: TGTGCCAGCAGTCTTACGGGCTCTGGGGCCAACGTCCTGACTTTC. The encoded protein is CASSLTGSGANVLTF.

As concerns this clonotype: A read error is possible here, since a much larger clone lies one base away. The CDR3 here is CASSLDSSYEQSF. The DNA of the CDR3 is TGTGCCAGCAGCTTAGACAGCTCCTACGAGCAGTCCTTC. This chain uses TRBV11-2 with TRBJ2-7; D remains unclear. This CDR3 has 13 residues. Germline CDR1 SGHAT, CDR2 FQNNGV.